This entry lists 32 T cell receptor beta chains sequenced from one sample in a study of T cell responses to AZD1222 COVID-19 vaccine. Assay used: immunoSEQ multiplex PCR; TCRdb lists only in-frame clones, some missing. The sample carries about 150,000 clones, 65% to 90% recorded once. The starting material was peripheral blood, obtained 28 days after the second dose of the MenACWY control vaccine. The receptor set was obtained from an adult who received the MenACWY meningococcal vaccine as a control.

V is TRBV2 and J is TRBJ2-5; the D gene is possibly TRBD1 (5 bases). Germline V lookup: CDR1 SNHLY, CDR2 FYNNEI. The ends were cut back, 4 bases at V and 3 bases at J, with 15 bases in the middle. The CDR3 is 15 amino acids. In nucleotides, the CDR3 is TGTGCCAGCAGTGCCCAGGGTCTTCGGGAAGAGACCCAGTACTTC. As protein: CASSAQGLREETQYF.

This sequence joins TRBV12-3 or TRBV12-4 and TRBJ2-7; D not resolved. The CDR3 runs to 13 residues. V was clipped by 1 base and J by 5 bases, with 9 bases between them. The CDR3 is CASSLGVRHEQYV. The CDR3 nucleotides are TGTGCCAGCAGTTTAGGGGTACGCCACGAGCAGTACGTC.

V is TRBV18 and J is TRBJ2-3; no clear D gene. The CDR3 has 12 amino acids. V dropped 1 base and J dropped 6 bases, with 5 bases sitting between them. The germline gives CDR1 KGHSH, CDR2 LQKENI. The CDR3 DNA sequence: TGTGCCAGCTCACCACGAGAGGATACGCAGTATTTT. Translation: CASSPREDTQYF.

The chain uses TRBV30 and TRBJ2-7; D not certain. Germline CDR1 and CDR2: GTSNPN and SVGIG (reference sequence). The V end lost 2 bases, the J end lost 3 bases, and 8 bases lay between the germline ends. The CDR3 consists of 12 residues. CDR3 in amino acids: CAWSRQNYEQYF. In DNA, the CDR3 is TGTGCCTGGAGTCGGCAGAACTACGAGCAGTACTTC.

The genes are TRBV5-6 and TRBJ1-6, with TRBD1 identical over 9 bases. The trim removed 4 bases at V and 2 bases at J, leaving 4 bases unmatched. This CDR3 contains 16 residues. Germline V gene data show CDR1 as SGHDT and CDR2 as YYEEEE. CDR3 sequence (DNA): TGTGCCAGCAGCCCCGGGACAGGGACCTATAATTCACCCCTCCACTTT. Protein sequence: CASSPGTGTYNSPLHF.

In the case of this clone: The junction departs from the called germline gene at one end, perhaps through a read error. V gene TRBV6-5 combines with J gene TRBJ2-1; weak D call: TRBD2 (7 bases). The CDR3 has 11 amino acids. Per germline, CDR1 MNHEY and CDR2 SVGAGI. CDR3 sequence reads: CASSRAGRGLF. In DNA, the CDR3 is TGTGCCAGCTCCAGAGCGGGGCGGGGGCTCTTC.

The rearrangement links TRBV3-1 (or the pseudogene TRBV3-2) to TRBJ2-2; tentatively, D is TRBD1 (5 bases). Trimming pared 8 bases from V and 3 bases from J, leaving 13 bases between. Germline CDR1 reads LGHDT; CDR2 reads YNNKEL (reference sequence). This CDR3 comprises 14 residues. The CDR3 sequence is CASVGQGDTGELFF. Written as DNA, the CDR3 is TGTGCCAGCGTCGGGCAGGGCGACACCGGGGAGCTGTTTTTT.

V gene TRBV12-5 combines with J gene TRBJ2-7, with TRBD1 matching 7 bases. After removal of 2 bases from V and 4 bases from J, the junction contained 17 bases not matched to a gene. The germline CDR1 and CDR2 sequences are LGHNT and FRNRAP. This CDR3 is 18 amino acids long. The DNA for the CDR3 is TGTGCTAGTGGTTTGTCACCCCGTATGGGACAGATCCGTTACGAGCAGTACGTC. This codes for CASGLSPRMGQIRYEQYV.

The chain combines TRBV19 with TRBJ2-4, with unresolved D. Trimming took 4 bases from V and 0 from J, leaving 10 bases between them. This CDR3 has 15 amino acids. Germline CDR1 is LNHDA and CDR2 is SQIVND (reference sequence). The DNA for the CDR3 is TGTGCCAGTAGTAGCAGGTTATTAGCCAAAAACATTCAGTACTTC. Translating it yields CASSSRLLAKNIQYF.

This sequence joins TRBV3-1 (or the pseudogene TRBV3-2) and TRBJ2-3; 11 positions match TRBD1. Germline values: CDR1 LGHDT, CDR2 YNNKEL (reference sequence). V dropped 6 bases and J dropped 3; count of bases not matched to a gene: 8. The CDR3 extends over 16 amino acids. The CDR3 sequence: CASSIGTGGGTDTQYF. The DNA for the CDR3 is TGTGCCAGCAGTATCGGGACAGGGGGGGGGACAGATACGCAGTATTTT.

The CDR3, as DNA: TGTGCCAGCAGCCCTATATTACCTTGGGGGAAAGTGAACACTGAAGCTTTCTTT. Translating gives CASSPILPWGKVNTEAFF. This chain connects TRBV27 to TRBJ1-1; D is possibly TRBD1 (5 bases). The germline V gene has CDR1 MNHEY and CDR2 SMNVEV (reference sequence). V was pared by 6 bases and J by 0 bases, with 23 bases between. The CDR3 is 18 amino acids.

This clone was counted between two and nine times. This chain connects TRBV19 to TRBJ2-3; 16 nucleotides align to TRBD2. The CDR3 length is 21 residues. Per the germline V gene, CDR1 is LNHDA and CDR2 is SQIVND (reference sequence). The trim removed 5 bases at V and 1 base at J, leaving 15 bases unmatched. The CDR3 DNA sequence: TGTGCCAGTAGTCCTCGTCCCGGGACTAGCGGGGGGGCCGAACGCACAGATACGCAGTATTTT. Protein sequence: CASSPRPGTSGGAERTDTQYF.

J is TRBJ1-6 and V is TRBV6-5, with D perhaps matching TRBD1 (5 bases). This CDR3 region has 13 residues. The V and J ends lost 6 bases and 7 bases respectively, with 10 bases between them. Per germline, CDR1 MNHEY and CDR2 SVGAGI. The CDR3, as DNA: TGTGCCAGCAGGGGGGGAAGGAATTCACCCCTCCACTTT. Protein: CASRGGRNSPLHF.

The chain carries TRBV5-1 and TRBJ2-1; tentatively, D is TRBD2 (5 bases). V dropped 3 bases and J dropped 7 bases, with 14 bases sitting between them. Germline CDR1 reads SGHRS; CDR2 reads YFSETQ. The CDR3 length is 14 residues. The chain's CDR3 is CASSSLGSGNEQFF. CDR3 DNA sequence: TGCGCCAGCAGCTCCCTGGGGAGTGGGAATGAGCAGTTCTTC.

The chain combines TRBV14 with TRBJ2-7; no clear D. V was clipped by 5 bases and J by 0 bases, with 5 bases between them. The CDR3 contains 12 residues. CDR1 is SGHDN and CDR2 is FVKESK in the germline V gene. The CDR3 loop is CASSSYSYEQYF. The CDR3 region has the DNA TGTGCCAGCAGCTCCTACTCCTACGAGCAGTACTTC.

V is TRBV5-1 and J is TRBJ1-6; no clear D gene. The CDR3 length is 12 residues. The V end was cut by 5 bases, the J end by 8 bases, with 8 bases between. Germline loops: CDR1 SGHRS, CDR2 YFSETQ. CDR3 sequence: CASSLPDSPLHF. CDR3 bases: TGCGCCAGCAGTCTCCCTGATTCACCCCTCCACTTT. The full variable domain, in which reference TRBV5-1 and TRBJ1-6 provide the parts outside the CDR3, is KAGVTQTPRYLIKTRGQQVTLSCSPISGHRSVSWYQQTPGQGLQFLFEYFSETQRNKGNFPGRFSGRQFSNSRSEMNVSTLELGDSALYLCASSLPDSPLHFGNGTRLTVT.

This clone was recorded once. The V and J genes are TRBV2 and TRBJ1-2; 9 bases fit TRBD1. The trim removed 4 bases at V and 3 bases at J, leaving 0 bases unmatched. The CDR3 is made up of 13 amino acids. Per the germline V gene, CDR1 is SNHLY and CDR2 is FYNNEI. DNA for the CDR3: TGTGCCAGCAGTGGACAGGGGGACTATGGCTACACCTTC. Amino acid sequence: CASSGQGDYGYTF.

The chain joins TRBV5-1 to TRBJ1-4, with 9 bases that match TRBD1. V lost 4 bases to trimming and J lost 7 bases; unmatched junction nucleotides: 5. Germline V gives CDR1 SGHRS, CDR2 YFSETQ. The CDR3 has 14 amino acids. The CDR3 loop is CASSRTGATEKLFF. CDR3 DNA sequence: TGCGCCAGCAGCAGGACAGGGGCGACTGAAAAACTGTTTTTT.

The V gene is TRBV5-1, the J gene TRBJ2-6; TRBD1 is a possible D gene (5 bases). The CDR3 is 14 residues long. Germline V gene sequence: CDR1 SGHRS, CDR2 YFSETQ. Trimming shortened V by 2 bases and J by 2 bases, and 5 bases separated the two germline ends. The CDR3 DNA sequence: TGCGCCAGCAGCTTAGGGGCTGGGGCCAACGTCCTGACTTTC. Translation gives CASSLGAGANVLTF.

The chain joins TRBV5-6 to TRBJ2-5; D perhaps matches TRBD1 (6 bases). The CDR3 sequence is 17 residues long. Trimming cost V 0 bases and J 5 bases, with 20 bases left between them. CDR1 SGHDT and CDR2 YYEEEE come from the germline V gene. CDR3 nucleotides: TGTGCCAGCAGCTTGGGGGTTAACAGGGCACGAGGGGAGACCCAGTACTTC. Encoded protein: CASSLGVNRARGETQYF. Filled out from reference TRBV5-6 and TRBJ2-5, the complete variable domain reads DAGVTQSPTHLIKTRGQQVTLRCSPKSGHDTVSWYQQALGQGPQFIFQYYEEEERQRGNFPDRFSGHQFPNYSSELNVNALLLGDSALYLCASSLGVNRARGETQYFGPGTRLLVL.

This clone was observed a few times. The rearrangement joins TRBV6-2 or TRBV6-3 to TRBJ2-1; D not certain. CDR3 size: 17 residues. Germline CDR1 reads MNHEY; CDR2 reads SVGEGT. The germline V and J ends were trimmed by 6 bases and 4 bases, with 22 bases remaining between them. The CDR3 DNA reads TGTGCCAGCAGCTCAATGAGGCTCTCTCCCCTATACAATGAGCAGTTCTTC. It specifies CASSSMRLSPLYNEQFF.

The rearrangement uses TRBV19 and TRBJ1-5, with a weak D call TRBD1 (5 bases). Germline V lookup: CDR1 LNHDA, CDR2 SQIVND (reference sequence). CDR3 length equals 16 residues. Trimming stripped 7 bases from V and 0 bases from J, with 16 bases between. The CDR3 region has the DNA TGTGCCAGTAATAGTGTGGGGCCTCGTAGCAATCAGCCCCAGCATTTT. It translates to CASNSVGPRSNQPQHF.

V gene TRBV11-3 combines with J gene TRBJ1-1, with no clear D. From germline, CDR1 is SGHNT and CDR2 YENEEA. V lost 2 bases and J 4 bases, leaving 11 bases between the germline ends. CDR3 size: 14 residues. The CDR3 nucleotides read TGTGCCAGCAGCTTAAGGCGCGGCACCACTGAAGCTTTCTTT. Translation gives CASSLRRGTTEAFF.

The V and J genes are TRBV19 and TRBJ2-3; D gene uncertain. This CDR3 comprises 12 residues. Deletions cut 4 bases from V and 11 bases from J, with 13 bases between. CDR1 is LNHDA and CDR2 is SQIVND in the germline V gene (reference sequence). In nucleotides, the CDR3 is TGTGCCAGTAGTAGTACTGACCTTAGGCAGTATTTT. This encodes CASSSTDLRQYF.

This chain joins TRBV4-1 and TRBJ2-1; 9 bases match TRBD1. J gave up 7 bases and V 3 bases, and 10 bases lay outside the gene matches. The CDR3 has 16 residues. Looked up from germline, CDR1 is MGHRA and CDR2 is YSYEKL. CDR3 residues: CASSQETGTGLNEQFF. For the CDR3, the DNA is TGCGCCAGCAGCCAGGAAACCGGGACAGGGTTGAATGAGCAGTTCTTC.

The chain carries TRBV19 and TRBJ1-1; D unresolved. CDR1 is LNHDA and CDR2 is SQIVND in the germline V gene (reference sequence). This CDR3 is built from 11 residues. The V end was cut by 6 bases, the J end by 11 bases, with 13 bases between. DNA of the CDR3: TGTGCCAGTAGCTTGGGCGACCCGGCTTTCTTT. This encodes CASSLGDPAFF.

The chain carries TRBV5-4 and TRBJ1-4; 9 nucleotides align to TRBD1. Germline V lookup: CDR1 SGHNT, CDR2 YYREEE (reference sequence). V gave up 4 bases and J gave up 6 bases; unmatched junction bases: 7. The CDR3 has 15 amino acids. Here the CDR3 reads CASSTTGGGHEKLFF. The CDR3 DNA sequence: TGTGCCAGCAGCACCACAGGGGGCGGGCATGAAAAACTGTTTTTT. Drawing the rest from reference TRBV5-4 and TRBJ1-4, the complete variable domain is ETGVTQSPTHLIKTRGQQVTLRCSSQSGHNTVSWYQQALGQGPQFIFQYYREEENGRGNFPPRFSGLQFPNYSSELNVNALELDDSALYLCASSTTGGGHEKLFFGSGTQLSVL.

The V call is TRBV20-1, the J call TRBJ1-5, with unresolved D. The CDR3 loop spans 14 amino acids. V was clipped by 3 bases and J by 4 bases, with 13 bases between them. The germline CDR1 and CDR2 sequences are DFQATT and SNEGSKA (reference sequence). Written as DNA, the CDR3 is TGCAGTGCTAGTCACAGCGTACCTAATCAGCCCCAGCATTTT. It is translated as CSASHSVPNQPQHF.

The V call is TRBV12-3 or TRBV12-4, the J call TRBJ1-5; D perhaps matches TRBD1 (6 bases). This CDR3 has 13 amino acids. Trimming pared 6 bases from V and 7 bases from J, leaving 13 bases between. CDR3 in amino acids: CASRDSYGQPQHF. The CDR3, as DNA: TGTGCCAGCAGGGACAGTTACGGGCAGCCCCAGCATTTT.

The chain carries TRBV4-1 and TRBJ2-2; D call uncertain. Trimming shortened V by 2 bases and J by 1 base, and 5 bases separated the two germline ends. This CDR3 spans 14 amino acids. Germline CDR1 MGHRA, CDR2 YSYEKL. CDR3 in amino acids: CASSQPGNTGELFF. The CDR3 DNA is TGCGCCAGCAGCCAACCGGGGAACACCGGGGAGCTGTTTTTT.

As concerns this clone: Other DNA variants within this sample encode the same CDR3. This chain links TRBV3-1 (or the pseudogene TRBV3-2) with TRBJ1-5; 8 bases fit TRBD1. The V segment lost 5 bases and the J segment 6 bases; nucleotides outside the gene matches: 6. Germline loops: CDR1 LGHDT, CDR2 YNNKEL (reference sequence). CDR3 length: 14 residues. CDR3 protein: CASSLDRVRQPQHF. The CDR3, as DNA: TGTGCCAGCAGCTTGGACAGGGTCCGTCAGCCCCAGCATTTT.

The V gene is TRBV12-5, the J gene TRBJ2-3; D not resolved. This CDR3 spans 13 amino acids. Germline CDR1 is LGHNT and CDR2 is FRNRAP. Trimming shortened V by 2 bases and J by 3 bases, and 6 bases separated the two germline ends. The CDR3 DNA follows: TGTGCTAGTGGTTTGACCGGGACAGATACGCAGTATTTT. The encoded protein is CASGLTGTDTQYF.